This T cell receptor beta chain was identified during a study of T cell changes during pregnancy in multiple sclerosis. The junction had 6 bases not matched to a gene; V was cut back by 4 bases and J by 7 bases. The V gene's germline CDR1 is SQVTM and CDR2 ANQGSEA. The CDR3 extends over 13 amino acids. TCRdb's table, derived via immunoSEQ multiplex PCR, lists solely in-frame clones and lacks some. The sample yields about 39,000 clones, 91% seen once. Sequencing used CD4+ T cells from peripheral blood mononuclear cells, obtained after pregnancy. The V gene is TRBV29-1, the J gene TRBJ2-1, with 8 bases identical to TRBD1. The sequence was collected from a female donor in good health, enrolled as a control in a pregnancy study. Here the CDR3 reads CSVAGQGWNEQFF. DNA of the CDR3: TGCAGCGTTGCAGGACAGGGTTGGAATGAGCAGTTCTTC.